Below, 7 T cell receptor beta chains from the same sample are listed, as sequenced in a study of T cells in Graves' hyperthyroidism and ophthalmopathy. TCR beta CDR3 regions were amplified from RNA transcripts. The HTBI primer set served for first-round RT-PCR of the TCR CDR3. One entry per CDR3 protein results from TCRdb running MiXCR on the multiplex PCR reads. The sample holds 250,000 to 300,000 distinct CDR3 sequences, approximately 14% seen once. Material for sequencing was blood. The receptors here all came from a woman aged 45-60 years with Graves' hyperthyroidism that later progressed to Graves' ophthalmopathy.

The V gene is TRBV28, the J gene TRBJ2-1; 7 bases are shared with TRBD1. CDR3 length: 14 amino acids. V trimming: 5 bases; J trimming: 8 bases; junction bases outside the gene matches: 9. CDR1 MDHEN and CDR2 SYDVKM come from the germline V gene. CDR3 nucleotide sequence: TGTGCCAGCAGTCCCATGACAGGGCTAGATGAGCAGTTCTTC. Amino acids: CASSPMTGLDEQFF.

This clonotype was seen many times. The chain has TRBV28 and TRBJ1-4; TRBD1 matches at 7 bases. The CDR3 has 15 amino acids. Looked up from germline, CDR1 is MDHEN and CDR2 is SYDVKM. The junction had 9 bases not matched to a gene; V was cut back by 5 bases and J by 6 bases. Here the CDR3 reads CASSPKGGGYEKLFF. In DNA, the CDR3 is TGTGCCAGCAGTCCGAAAGGGGGCGGGTATGAAAAACTGTTTTTT.

In its sample, this clonotype was seen a few times. The V and J genes are TRBV18 and TRBJ2-5; unclear D gene. V was clipped by 6 bases and J by 2 bases, with 10 bases between them. The CDR3 covers 13 residues. The germline CDR1 and CDR2 sequences are KGHSH and LQKENI. This chain's CDR3 is CASSPNPQETQYF. For the CDR3, the DNA is TGTGCCAGCTCGCCAAATCCACAAGAGACCCAGTACTTC.

This clonotype came up many times. The V gene is TRBV20-1, the J gene TRBJ1-1; 7 bases align to TRBD1. The germline V gene encodes CDR1 DFQATT and CDR2 SNEGSKA (reference sequence). The V segment lost 6 bases and the J segment 2 bases; nucleotides outside the gene matches: 3. There are 12 residues in the CDR3. The DNA of the CDR3 is TGCAGTGCCCGACAGGGAAACACTGAAGCTTTCTTT. Amino acids: CSARQGNTEAFF.

This clonotype was recorded at least ten times. The chain carries TRBV20-1 and TRBJ2-7; D not certain. CDR1 is DFQATT, CDR2 SNEGSKA, per germline (reference sequence). The CDR3 covers 14 residues. Trimming left V 1 base short and J 0 bases short, with 10 bases between. The CDR3 reads CSARGGRSSYEQYF. Here the CDR3 DNA reads TGCAGTGCTAGAGGAGGTCGGTCCTCCTACGAGCAGTACTTC.

The genes are TRBV7-9 and TRBJ2-3; D is ambiguous. Trimming left V 5 bases short and J 0 bases short, with 12 bases between. This CDR3 has 15 residues. The germline V gene has CDR1 SEHNR and CDR2 FQNEAQ (reference sequence). In DNA, the CDR3 is TGTGCCAGCAGCCCAGAACTCGAGAGCACAGATACGCAGTATTTT. Amino acid sequence: CASSPELESTDTQYF.

A few counts support this clonotype. The V call is TRBV6-5, the J call TRBJ2-2; 7 bases line up with TRBD1. Germline V gene sequence: CDR1 MNHEY, CDR2 SVGAGI. J gave up 3 bases and V 2 bases, and 3 bases lay outside the gene matches. The CDR3 extends over 15 amino acids. The CDR3 DNA sequence: TGTGCCAGCAGTTACCGGCAGGGGGACACCGGGGAGCTGTTTTTT. It encodes CASSYRQGDTGELFF.